The 27 T cell receptor beta chains in this list originate from one sample, sequenced in a study of shared clonotypes between healthy human individuals. TCRdb keeps only in-frame clones here, not all; method: immunoSEQ multiplex PCR. Among a few million clones listed, about 92% were seen once. The material sequenced was naive CD4+ T cells sorted from blood. Subset here: CD45RA+ positively selected. These receptors all stem from a man aged 18 to 29 in good health.

This chain connects TRBV2 to TRBJ1-1; TRBD1 is a possible D gene (6 bases). Germline V gene data show CDR1 as SNHLY and CDR2 as FYNNEI. The CDR3 loop spans 14 amino acids. The V and J ends lost 11 bases and 4 bases respectively, with 20 bases between them. As DNA, the CDR3 is TGTGCCTCAGTGCGGGGGGCGAGCGGCACTGAAGCTTTCTTT. Residues: CASVRGASGTEAFF.

The CDR3 nucleotides read TGTGCCATCGCTGGGTCGACAGGGTCGTACTTC. Amino acids: CAIAGSTGSYF. V usage is TRBV10-3 and J usage is TRBJ2-7; TRBD1 agrees at 7 bases. The CDR3 contains 11 residues. With V trimmed by 8 bases and J by 12 bases, 10 bases remained unmatched. Germline V lookup: CDR1 ENHRY, CDR2 SYGVKD.

Worth noting for this clone: At the DNA level, this CDR3 is encoded by other sequences in the same sample as well. The CDR3 nucleotides read TGTGCCAGCAGTCCCGAATTGAACACTGAAGCTTTCTTT. This encodes CASSPELNTEAFF. J is TRBJ1-1 and V is TRBV7-2; D unclear. V lost 6 bases and J lost 0, with 8 bases in between. The CDR3 has 13 amino acids. Germline CDR1 reads SGHTA; CDR2 reads FQGNSA.

The V gene is TRBV7-2, the J gene TRBJ1-4; no reliable D call. This CDR3 has 13 residues. Germline assignment: CDR1 SGHTA and CDR2 FQGNSA. V was pared by 4 bases and J by 4 bases, with 7 bases between. DNA of the CDR3: TGTGCCAGCAGCTCGCAGGTTAATGAAAAACTGTTTTTT. As protein: CASSSQVNEKLFF. Looking up the rest from reference TRBV7-2 and TRBJ1-4 gives the full variable domain: GAGVSQSPSNKVTEKGKDVELRCDPISGHTALYWYRQSLGQGLEFLIYFQGNSAPDKSGLPSDRFSAERTGGSVSTLTIQRTQQEDSAVYLCASSSQVNEKLFFGSGTQLSVL.

The chain is built from TRBV30 and TRBJ1-5, with unresolved D. This CDR3 has 14 residues. V was shortened by 2 bases and J by 6 bases, with 14 bases between the two germline ends. Germline CDR1 reads GTSNPN; CDR2 reads SVGIG (reference sequence). In DNA form, the CDR3 reads TGTGCCTGGAGTTACCTCGGCACATCTCAGCCCCAGCATTTT. Protein: CAWSYLGTSQPQHF.

V and J are TRBV28 and TRBJ1-4; a possible D gene is TRBD1 (5 bases). The length of the CDR3 is 15 residues. With 7 bases removed from V and 8 bases from J, the gap between germline ends came to 20 bases. Germline values: CDR1 MDHEN, CDR2 SYDVKM. The CDR3, as DNA: TGTGCCAGCACCACCCAGGGCCTGGGAGGCGAAAAACTGTTTTTT. Encoded protein: CASTTQGLGGEKLFF.

CDR3 coding DNA: TGTGCCAGCTCACTGCCCGGGACAGGGGGCAGCCAGCCCCAGCATTTT. Translation: CASSLPGTGGSQPQHF. The chain has TRBV18 and TRBJ1-5, with TRBD1 identical over 12 bases. V shed 4 bases and J 7 bases; nucleotides not matched to a gene: 8. The CDR3 is 16 residues long. Germline V gives CDR1 KGHSH, CDR2 LQKENI. The full variable domain, completed using reference TRBV18 and TRBJ1-5, is NAGVMQNPRHLVRRRGQEARLRCSPMKGHSHVYWYRQLPEEGLKFMVYLQKENIIDESGMPKERFSAEFPKEGPSILRIQQVVRGDSAAYFCASSLPGTGGSQPQHFGDGTRLSIL.

The chain recombines TRBV6-1 with TRBJ2-3; 9 nucleotides line up with TRBD1. V lost 6 bases to trimming and J lost 4 bases; unmatched junction nucleotides: 5. Germline V CDR1 and CDR2: MNHNS, SASEGT. The CDR3 covers 14 residues. CDR3 DNA: TGTGCCAGCAGGACGACAGGGGGAGCAGATACGCAGTATTTT. Its translation: CASRTTGGADTQYF.

The chain uses TRBV19 and TRBJ2-7, with 9 bases aligning to TRBD1. CDR1 is LNHDA and CDR2 is SQIVND in the germline V gene (reference sequence). With V trimmed by 3 bases and J by 2 bases, 8 bases remained unmatched. The CDR3 is made up of 16 amino acids. CDR3 bases: TGTGCCAGTAGTATGGGGACAGGGCCGGGAGCCTACGAGCAGTACTTC. Translation: CASSMGTGPGAYEQYF. The full variable domain, completed using reference TRBV19 and TRBJ2-7, is DGGITQSPKYLFRKEGQNVTLSCEQNLNHDAMYWYRQDPGQGLRLIYYSQIVNDFQKGDIAEGYSVSREKKESFPLTVTSAQKNPTAFYLCASSMGTGPGAYEQYFGPGTRLTVT.

The J gene is TRBJ2-7, the V gene TRBV11-2, with a weak D call TRBD1 (5 bases). The CDR3 is 14 amino acids. CDR1 and CDR2 (germline): SGHAT, FQNNGV. The V and J ends lost 4 bases and 2 bases respectively, with 12 bases between them. CDR3 bases: TGTGCCAGCAGCTCCCCTATGACAGCCTACGAGCAGTACTTC. It codes for CASSSPMTAYEQYF.

This chain links TRBV10-3 with TRBJ2-6; 10 bases line up with TRBD1. Per germline, CDR1 ENHRY and CDR2 SYGVKD. J was trimmed by 1 base and V by 5 bases; bases with no gene match: 14. The CDR3 is 20 amino acids. Written as DNA, the CDR3 is TGTGCCATCAGTCAACACCGGGACAGGGGTGCGGGGTCTGGGGCCAACGTCCTGACTTTC. It codes for CAISQHRDRGAGSGANVLTF.

The DNA for the CDR3 is TGTGCCAGCAGCGGGACGGACCAAGAGACCCAGTACTTC. Protein sequence: CASSGTDQETQYF. The rearrangement uses TRBV9 and TRBJ2-5; D gene unclear. The CDR3 extends over 13 amino acids. Trimming shortened V by 3 bases and J by 0 bases, and 6 bases separated the two germline ends. In germline, CDR1 is SGDLS, CDR2 YYNGEE.

V usage is TRBV5-1 and J usage is TRBJ2-1; tentatively, D is TRBD2 (5 bases). Germline V lookup: CDR1 SGHRS, CDR2 YFSETQ. The CDR3 runs 14 residues. Trimming cost V 4 bases and J 4 bases, with 12 bases left between them. For the CDR3, the DNA is TGCGCCAGCAGCGTCGGGGAGCGTTACAATGAGCAGTTCTTC. Residues: CASSVGERYNEQFF.

The chain couples TRBV19 to TRBJ2-7; D is possibly TRBD1 (6 bases). The CDR3 length is 14 residues. Germline lookup yields CDR1 LNHDA and CDR2 SQIVND (reference sequence). V was trimmed by 6 bases and J by 0 bases, leaving 12 bases between them. CDR3 in amino acids: CASRPGQGSYEQYF. CDR3 coding DNA: TGTGCCAGTAGGCCGGGACAAGGCTCCTACGAGCAGTACTTC. Full variable domain (rest looked up from reference TRBV19 and TRBJ2-7): DGGITQSPKYLFRKEGQNVTLSCEQNLNHDAMYWYRQDPGQGLRLIYYSQIVNDFQKGDIAEGYSVSREKKESFPLTVTSAQKNPTAFYLCASRPGQGSYEQYFGPGTRLTVT.

V and J are TRBV7-9 and TRBJ2-2; D might be TRBD1 or TRBD2, each matching 6 bases. CDR1 is SEHNR, CDR2 FQNEAQ, per germline (reference sequence). The CDR3 is 15 residues long. V was shortened by 7 bases and J by 1 base, with 13 bases between the two germline ends. CDR3 in DNA: TGTGCCAGCACCCGGGGGCGGGGGAACACCGGGGAGCTGTTTTTT. Its protein is CASTRGRGNTGELFF.

On this clone itself: This sample includes further DNA sequences coding for the same CDR3. This chain connects TRBV30 to TRBJ1-5; 11 bases are shared with TRBD1. After removal of 1 base from V and 6 bases from J, the junction contained 2 bases not matched to a gene. This CDR3 spans 14 amino acids. The germline CDR1 and CDR2 sequences are GTSNPN and SVGIG (reference sequence). The CDR3 DNA is TGTGCCTGGAGTGGGGGGACAGGGGGTCAGCCCCAGCATTTT. Residues: CAWSGGTGGQPQHF.

The chain uses TRBV10-1 and TRBJ2-3; 7 nucleotides match TRBD2. Germline V gene sequence: CDR1 WNHNN, CDR2 SYGVQD (reference sequence). Trimming took 8 bases from V and 2 from J; bases not matched to a gene: 7. This CDR3 spans 14 amino acids. The CDR3 DNA sequence: TGCGCCAGCTCCCCAGCGGGGTCCACAGATACGCAGTATTTT. It codes for CASSPAGSTDTQYF.

This clone showed up just once. The chain recombines TRBV7-8 with TRBJ2-7; 9 bases align to TRBD1. V shed 5 bases, J shed 1 base, and the junction held 9 bases outside the gene matches. The CDR3 contains 16 residues. Germline loops: CDR1 SGHVS, CDR2 FQNEAQ. The DNA of the CDR3 is TGTGCCAGCAGCGAACCGGGACAGGGTCCATCCTACGAGCAGTACTTC. The encoded protein is CASSEPGQGPSYEQYF.

This chain links TRBV21-1 with TRBJ2-7; the table gives TRBD2 as D, unverified against the DNA. TRBV21-1 is termed a pseudogene. The CDR3 contains 14 residues. CDR3 in amino acids: CASSRAGTSYEQYF. CDR3 coding DNA: TGTGCCAGCAGCAGGGCCGGGACTAGCTACGAGCAGTACTTC.

The chain links TRBV10-3 to TRBJ2-2; D call uncertain. The CDR3 loop spans 14 amino acids. The germline V and J ends were trimmed by 2 bases and 6 bases, with 10 bases remaining between them. The germline V gene has CDR1 ENHRY and CDR2 SYGVKD. The CDR3 DNA follows: TGTGCCATCAGTGAGGGTTTTCGCCCCGGGGAGCTGTTTTTT. This encodes CAISEGFRPGELFF.

The J gene is TRBJ2-3, the V gene TRBV7-9; weak D call: TRBD1 (6 bases). CDR3 length: 14 residues. Germline CDR1 reads SEHNR; CDR2 reads FQNEAQ (reference sequence). The V and J ends lost 4 bases and 1 base respectively, with 9 bases between them. CDR3: CASSSRQGTDTQYF. CDR3 nucleotides: TGTGCCAGCAGCTCCCGACAGGGCACAGATACGCAGTATTTT.

The genes are TRBV7-2 and TRBJ2-5, with unresolved D. This CDR3 comprises 13 residues. Germline V gives CDR1 SGHTA, CDR2 FQGNSA. V shed 2 bases and J shed 5 bases, with 9 bases lying between them. The CDR3 nucleotides read TGTGCCAGCAGCTTAAAGGGTCGGGAGACCCAGTACTTC. Translation gives CASSLKGRETQYF.

The chain has TRBV18 and TRBJ1-2; TRBD1 might be the D (5 bases). V lost 3 bases, J lost 3 bases, and 17 bases lay in between. The CDR3 sequence is 16 residues long. The germline CDR1 and CDR2 sequences are KGHSH and LQKENI. In DNA, the CDR3 is TGTGCCAGCTCACCGGACCTGACAGCTAGCTACTATGGCTACACCTTC. Residues: CASSPDLTASYYGYTF. Drawing the rest from reference TRBV18 and TRBJ1-2, the complete variable domain is NAGVMQNPRHLVRRRGQEARLRCSPMKGHSHVYWYRQLPEEGLKFMVYLQKENIIDESGMPKERFSAEFPKEGPSILRIQQVVRGDSAAYFCASSPDLTASYYGYTFGSGTRLTVV.

The rearrangement uses TRBV6-1 and TRBJ1-6; D is perhaps TRBD1 (6 bases). The V gene lost 2 bases and the J gene lost 8 bases, with 19 bases spanning the gap. Germline V gene sequence: CDR1 MNHNS, CDR2 SASEGT. The CDR3 extends over 17 amino acids. The CDR3 is CASSEIRGGPGYSPLHF. DNA for the CDR3: TGTGCCAGCAGTGAAATCAGAGGGGGACCTGGATATTCACCCCTCCACTTT.

The chain combines TRBV18 with TRBJ2-3; weak D call: TRBD1 (6 bases). This CDR3 contains 13 residues. Germline CDR1 reads KGHSH; CDR2 reads LQKENI. The ends were cut back, 1 base at V and 15 bases at J, with 17 bases in the middle. CDR3 sequence reads: CASSPQRDTPGYF. The CDR3 DNA reads as TGTGCCAGCTCACCACAGAGGGACACCCCTGGTTATTTT. The whole variable domain, remainder taken from reference TRBV18 and TRBJ2-3, is NAGVMQNPRHLVRRRGQEARLRCSPMKGHSHVYWYRQLPEEGLKFMVYLQKENIIDESGMPKERFSAEFPKEGPSILRIQQVVRGDSAAYFCASSPQRDTPGYFGPGTRLTVL.

In the case of this clone: Other DNA sequences in this specimen translate into the identical CDR3. The chain links TRBV2 to TRBJ1-3; 7 nucleotides align to TRBD1. The CDR3 runs to 14 residues. Germline values: CDR1 SNHLY, CDR2 FYNNEI. Trimming removed 3 bases from V and 4 bases from J; junction bases left unmatched: 3. CDR3 protein: CASSETGNGNTIYF. CDR3 bases: TGTGCCAGCAGTGAGACAGGGAACGGAAACACCATATATTTT.

This chain links TRBV7-9 with TRBJ2-5; a possible D gene is TRBD2 (6 bases). V lost 5 bases and J 1 base, leaving 11 bases between the germline ends. Germline V gene data show CDR1 as SEHNR and CDR2 as FQNEAQ (reference sequence). CDR3 length: 14 amino acids. The CDR3 protein is CASSHPGGQETQYF. Written as DNA, the CDR3 is TGTGCCAGCAGCCACCCCGGGGGCCAAGAGACCCAGTACTTC. Looking up the rest from reference TRBV7-9 and TRBJ2-5 gives the full variable domain: DTGVSQNPRHKITKRGQNVTFRCDPISEHNRLYWYRQTLGQGPEFLTYFQNEAQLEKSRLLSDRFSAERPKGSFSTLEIQRTEQGDSAMYLCASSHPGGQETQYFGPGTRLLVL.